Each of the 3 T cell receptor beta chains below was sequenced from the same sample in a study of regulatory T cells in long-lasting Graves disease. The sample's time point: newly diagnosed GD, antithyroid drugs for less than 3 months. From RNA extracted from PBMCs, the TCR library was made. Arm-PCR of CDR3 regions with iRepertoire HTBI primers generated TCR beta libraries. TCRdb independently ran MiXCR on the multiplex PCR reads; one entry per CDR3 protein. The sample lists 450,000 to 500,000 distinct CDR3 sequences, about 16% occurring once. In addition, the sample was reused for a study of T cells in Graves' hyperthyroidism and ophthalmopathy.

The starting material was peripheral blood mononuclear cells (PBMCs), obtained at new diagnosis, from a patient treated with antithyroid drugs. The receptors derive from a man aged 40-49 years with Graves disease.

The chain uses TRBV9 and TRBJ1-2, with a possible D match to TRBD1 (6 bases). In germline, CDR1 is SGDLS, CDR2 YYNGEE. The germline V and J ends were trimmed by 0 bases and 6 bases, with 18 bases remaining between them. There are 16 residues in the CDR3. CDR3 bases: TGTGCCAGCAGCGTAGCCGTGACGGGGGCAGGGGATGGCTACACCTTC. Residues: CASSVAVTGAGDGYTF.

This clonotype was recorded at least ten times. The chain employs TRBV20-1 and TRBJ2-7; no clear D. V lost 1 base to trimming and J lost 5 bases, with 12 bases between them. CDR1 is DFQATT, CDR2 SNEGSKA, per germline (reference sequence). The CDR3 spans 13 residues. CDR3 DNA sequence: TGCAGTGCTAGAGCGAGCGAGGTGCACGAGCAGTACTTC. Residues: CSARASEVHEQYF.

The rearrangement links TRBV6-1 to TRBJ2-2; D is unresolved. The V end lost 4 bases, the J end lost 1 base, and 10 bases lay between the germline ends. Per the germline V gene, CDR1 is MNHNS and CDR2 is SASEGT. There are 15 residues in the CDR3. The CDR3 coding sequence is TGTGCCAGCAGTGGAGTTACGTGGAACACCGGGGAGCTGTTTTTT. Amino acids: CASSGVTWNTGELFF.